This T cell receptor beta chain is drawn from a study of T cells expressing NK-cell markers. Study context: Sorted CD3+CD56+NKG2C+, CD3+CD56+NKG2C- and CD3+CD56-NKG2C+ T-cell subsets were beta-chain profiled. Among the eight sequenced donors, seven tested HCMV-seropositive and one tested seronegative.

CDR1 and CDR2 (germline): MGHDK, SYGVNS. CDR3 length: 15 amino acids. With the 5' RACE reads reprocessed, TCRdb shows one record per CDR3 protein and no DNA. This repertoire includes some 390,000 distinct CDR3 sequences. The chain joins TRBV25-1 to TRBJ2-3; TCRdb picks TRBD2, but there is no DNA to check that call. The origin of this receptor is a woman aged 45-65 years in good health. Sample: blood T cells: a sorted CD56 or NKG2C T cell subset, CD4+ or CD8+ T cells, or bulk PBMC T cells (not recorded which). The CDR3 reads CASSEYRTGTDTQYF.